These T cell receptor beta chains were read from a single sample in a study of a mutant IDH1 vaccine in newly diagnosed glioma. These receptors' targets are unknown. Assay: immunoSEQ multiplex PCR; the TCRdb copy retains only in-frame clones and omits some. The sample shows some 42,000 clones, approximately 79% of them seen only once. The material sequenced was PBMCs, taken from a glioma patient whose treatment included an IDH1 peptide vaccine. The receptors derive from a man between 18 and 29 years old with glioma. Some clones in this sample may be carry-over from other donors' samples. Each CDR3 is given with its conserved first and last residue. Each record gives: CDR3 protein, CDR3 DNA, clone size, J gene, D gene, CDR3 length, V gene. A D gene is named only where the DNA matches it firmly. The size of a clone is reported for some rows only, either as once, few or many, or as a class for expanded clones.

cdr3_aa: CASSLGVSWESEQYF
cdr3_nt: TGTGCCAGCAGCCTGGGGGTTAGTTGGGAGTCCGAGCAGTACTTC
clone_size: NA
j_call: TRBJ2-7
d_call: NA
cdr3_length: 15
v_call: TRBV7-2

cdr3_aa: CASSSENIQYF
cdr3_nt: TGTGCCAGCAGTTCAGAAAACATTCAGTACTTC
clone_size: few
j_call: TRBJ2-4
d_call: NA
cdr3_length: 11
v_call: TRBV7-9

cdr3_aa: CSAGGRGYTF
cdr3_nt: TGCAGTGCTGGGGGTCGTGGCTACACCTTC
clone_size: NA
j_call: TRBJ1-2
d_call: NA
cdr3_length: 10
v_call: TRBV20-1

cdr3_aa: CASSLEGAYGYTF
cdr3_nt: TGTGCCAGCAGTCTGGAGGGGGCCTATGGCTACACCTTC
clone_size: NA
j_call: TRBJ1-2
d_call: TRBD1
cdr3_length: 13
v_call: TRBV5-4

cdr3_aa: CASSLAVAGGSYEQYF
cdr3_nt: TGTGCCAGCAGCTTAGCAGTAGCGGGGGGTTCCTACGAGCAGTACTTC
clone_size: NA
j_call: TRBJ2-7
d_call: TRBD2
cdr3_length: 16
v_call: TRBV7-8

cdr3_aa: CASSPDRGGPQHF
cdr3_nt: TGTGCCAGCAGTCCCGACAGGGGGGGGCCCCAGCATTTT
clone_size: NA
j_call: TRBJ1-5
d_call: TRBD1
cdr3_length: 13
v_call: TRBV2

cdr3_aa: CASSPPRTGGLKGYTF
cdr3_nt: TGTGCCAGCAGCCCGCCTCGGACAGGGGGCTTGAAGGGCTACACCTTC
clone_size: NA
j_call: TRBJ1-2
d_call: TRBD1
cdr3_length: 16
v_call: TRBV14

cdr3_aa: CASSVGLAAYNEQFF
cdr3_nt: TGTGCCAGCAGCGTAGGGCTAGCGGCGTACAATGAGCAGTTCTTC
clone_size: once
j_call: TRBJ2-1
d_call: TRBD2
cdr3_length: 15
v_call: TRBV9

cdr3_aa: CASSRADRGSNQPQHF
cdr3_nt: TGTGCCAGCTCACGAGCGGACAGGGGTAGCAATCAGCCCCAGCATTTT
clone_size: NA
j_call: TRBJ1-5
d_call: TRBD1
cdr3_length: 16
v_call: TRBV18

cdr3_aa: CASSLAGAQGAPTYEQYF
cdr3_nt: TGTGCCAGCAGCTTAGCGGGAGCGCAGGGGGCCCCAACCTACGAGCAGTACTTC
clone_size: NA
j_call: TRBJ2-7
d_call: TRBD1
cdr3_length: 18
v_call: TRBV7-8

cdr3_aa: CAWSADFSGNTIYF
cdr3_nt: TGTGCCTGGAGTGCAGATTTCTCTGGAAACACCATATATTTT
clone_size: NA
j_call: TRBJ1-3
d_call: NA
cdr3_length: 14
v_call: TRBV30

cdr3_aa: CASSLGGGTGSYEQYF
cdr3_nt: TGTGCCAGCAGTTTGGGGGGAGGGACAGGGTCCTACGAGCAGTACTTC
clone_size: NA
j_call: TRBJ2-7
d_call: TRBD1
cdr3_length: 16
v_call: TRBV6-5

cdr3_aa: CASSIPGRPYEQYF
cdr3_nt: TGTGCCAGTAGTATCCCGGGCAGGCCCTACGAGCAGTACTTC
clone_size: NA
j_call: TRBJ2-7
d_call: NA
cdr3_length: 14
v_call: TRBV19

cdr3_aa: CASSPDKNYGYTF
cdr3_nt: TGTGCCAGCAGTCCGGACAAGAACTATGGCTACACCTTC
clone_size: once
j_call: TRBJ1-2
d_call: NA
cdr3_length: 13
v_call: TRBV2

cdr3_aa: CASSRGGDYNEQFF
cdr3_nt: TGCGCCAGCAGCCGCGGCGGGGATTACAATGAGCAGTTCTTC
clone_size: NA
j_call: TRBJ2-1
d_call: NA
cdr3_length: 14
v_call: TRBV4-1

cdr3_aa: CASSLIQGWTEAFF
cdr3_nt: TGTGCCAGCAGCTTGATACAGGGGTGGACTGAAGCTTTCTTT
clone_size: NA
j_call: TRBJ1-1
d_call: TRBD1
cdr3_length: 14
v_call: TRBV11-2

cdr3_aa: CASSLAAGTNYGYTF
cdr3_nt: TGCGCCAGCAGCTTGGCGGCGGGAACTAACTATGGCTACACCTTC
clone_size: NA
j_call: TRBJ1-2
d_call: NA
cdr3_length: 15
v_call: TRBV5-1

cdr3_aa: CASSYGNRLSSYEQYF
cdr3_nt: TGTGCCAGCAGTTACGGTAACCGGTTAAGCTCCTACGAGCAGTACTTC
clone_size: NA
j_call: TRBJ2-7
d_call: NA
cdr3_length: 16
v_call: TRBV6-5

cdr3_aa: CASSFGGAFF
cdr3_nt: TGTGCCAGCAGCTTCGGAGGGGCGTTCTTC
clone_size: NA
j_call: TRBJ2-1
d_call: NA
cdr3_length: 10
v_call: TRBV7-2

cdr3_aa: CASSRGDTGALNEKLFF
cdr3_nt: TGCGCCAGCAGCCGAGGGGACACAGGGGCCCTTAATGAAAAACTGTTTTTT
clone_size: NA
j_call: TRBJ1-4
d_call: TRBD1
cdr3_length: 17
v_call: TRBV5-1

cdr3_aa: CASSPKGMSNQPQHF
cdr3_nt: TGTGCCAGCTCACCGAAAGGGATGAGTAATCAGCCCCAGCATTTT
clone_size: NA
j_call: TRBJ1-5
d_call: NA
cdr3_length: 15
v_call: TRBV18

cdr3_aa: CASSYPSGGTDTQYF
cdr3_nt: TGTGCCAGCAGTTATCCTAGCGGGGGCACAGATACGCAGTATTTT
clone_size: NA
j_call: TRBJ2-3
d_call: TRBD2
cdr3_length: 15
v_call: TRBV27

cdr3_aa: CATSITVSGNTIYF
cdr3_nt: TGTGCCACCAGCATAACAGTCTCTGGAAACACCATATATTTT
clone_size: NA
j_call: TRBJ1-3
d_call: NA
cdr3_length: 14
v_call: TRBV15

cdr3_aa: CSVEGQGYEQYF
cdr3_nt: TGCAGCGTTGAGGGACAGGGCTACGAGCAGTACTTC
clone_size: NA
j_call: TRBJ2-7
d_call: TRBD1
cdr3_length: 12
v_call: TRBV29-1

cdr3_aa: CASSGGQEAQPQHF
cdr3_nt: TGTGCCAGCAGTGGCGGACAGGAGGCCCAGCCCCAGCATTTT
clone_size: once
j_call: TRBJ1-5
d_call: TRBD1
cdr3_length: 14
v_call: TRBV6-1

cdr3_aa: CASSHLADGGNEQYF
cdr3_nt: TGCGCCAGCAGCCACCTAGCGGATGGGGGAAACGAGCAGTACTTC
clone_size: NA
j_call: TRBJ2-7
d_call: TRBD2
cdr3_length: 15
v_call: TRBV4-3

cdr3_aa: CASSFSGVWGSNQPQHF
cdr3_nt: TGTGCCAGCAGCTTTTCCGGGGTATGGGGAAGCAATCAGCCCCAGCATTTT
clone_size: NA
j_call: TRBJ1-5
d_call: NA
cdr3_length: 17
v_call: TRBV5-6

cdr3_aa: CASSPPTGGDEKLFF
cdr3_nt: TGCGCCAGCAGCCCGCCGACAGGGGGAGATGAAAAACTGTTTTTT
clone_size: NA
j_call: TRBJ1-4
d_call: TRBD1
cdr3_length: 15
v_call: TRBV5-1

cdr3_aa: CASSPRGTPYGYTF
cdr3_nt: TGTGCCAGCTCACCACGTGGCACGCCCTATGGCTACACCTTC
clone_size: few
j_call: TRBJ1-2
d_call: NA
cdr3_length: 14
v_call: TRBV18

cdr3_aa: CASSQDWKYLGELFF
cdr3_nt: TGCGCCAGCAGCCAAGATTGGAAGTATCTCGGGGAGCTGTTTTTT
clone_size: NA
j_call: TRBJ2-2
d_call: NA
cdr3_length: 15
v_call: TRBV4-3

cdr3_aa: CASSLLTGLNTEAFF
cdr3_nt: TGTGCCAGCAGCTTATTGACAGGCTTGAACACTGAAGCTTTCTTT
clone_size: few
j_call: TRBJ1-1
d_call: NA
cdr3_length: 15
v_call: TRBV11-1

cdr3_aa: CASSQGQGWHGYTF
cdr3_nt: TGTGCCAGCAGCCAAGGGCAGGGGTGGCATGGCTACACCTTC
clone_size: NA
j_call: TRBJ1-2
d_call: NA
cdr3_length: 14
v_call: TRBV14

cdr3_aa: CASSPAASYNQPQHF
cdr3_nt: TGTGCCAGCTCACCGGCGGCCAGTTACAATCAGCCCCAGCATTTT
clone_size: NA
j_call: TRBJ1-5
d_call: NA
cdr3_length: 15
v_call: TRBV18

cdr3_aa: CASSFSSGGPYNEQFF
cdr3_nt: TGTGCCAGCAGTTTCAGTTCGGGAGGCCCCTACAATGAGCAGTTCTTC
clone_size: NA
j_call: TRBJ2-1
d_call: TRBD2
cdr3_length: 16
v_call: TRBV6-6